This TCR beta chain was captured by sequencing in a study of blood T cell repertoires in COVID-19. The germline V gene encodes CDR1 SGDLS and CDR2 YYNGEE. This CDR3 spans 15 amino acids. Trimming left V 0 bases short and J 9 bases short, with 13 bases between. Produced via immunoSEQ multiplex PCR; TCRdb's table is partial and in-frame only. The sample yields some 80,000 clones, more than 75% seen once. The sample was peripheral blood. The rearrangement joins TRBV9 to TRBJ1-6; tentatively, D is TRBD1 (6 bases). This clonotype was sampled from a man aged 45-65 years with active or convalescent COVID-19. CDR3: CASSVDLQGSSPLHF. The DNA for the CDR3 is TGTGCCAGCAGCGTAGATTTACAGGGTTCTTCACCCCTCCACTTT.